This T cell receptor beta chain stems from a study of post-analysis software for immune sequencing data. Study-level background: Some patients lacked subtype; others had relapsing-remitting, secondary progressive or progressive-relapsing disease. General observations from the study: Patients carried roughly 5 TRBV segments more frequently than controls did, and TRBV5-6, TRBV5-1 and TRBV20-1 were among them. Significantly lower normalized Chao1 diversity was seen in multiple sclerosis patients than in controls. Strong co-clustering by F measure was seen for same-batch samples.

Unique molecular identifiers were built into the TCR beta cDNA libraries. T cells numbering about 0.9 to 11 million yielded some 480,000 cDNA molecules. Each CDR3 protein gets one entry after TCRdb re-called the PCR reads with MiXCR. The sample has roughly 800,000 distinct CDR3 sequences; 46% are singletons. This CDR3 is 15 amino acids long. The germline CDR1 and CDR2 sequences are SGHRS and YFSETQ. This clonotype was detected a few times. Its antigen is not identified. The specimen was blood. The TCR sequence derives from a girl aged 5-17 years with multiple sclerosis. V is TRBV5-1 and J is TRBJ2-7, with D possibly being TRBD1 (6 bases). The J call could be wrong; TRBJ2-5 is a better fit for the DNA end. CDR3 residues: CASSLSGAVGETQYF. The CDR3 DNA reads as TGCGCCAGCAGCTTATCAGGGGCGGTCGGGGAGACCCAGTACTTC.